The sequence of this T cell receptor beta chain was determined in a study of cytomegalovirus exposure and HLA in healthy donors (dated by TCRdb to 2016 to 2017). At the level of the whole study: According to an earlier analysis of several hundred of the donors, about 180 million T cells yielded 117 million unique TCR beta sequences and less than 300 Gb of sequence data. Roughly 320 gigabases of sequencing data and around 80 million unique TCR sequences made up an early release that covered over 550 HLA-typed donors. Of the roughly 400 genotyped donors, 75% to 85% were placed in the genetic ancestry cluster associated with self-reported Caucasian donors. The study aimed to test whether cataloging public T cell receptors could reveal signatures of past pathogen exposure. Using immunosequencing, the study profiled T cell repertoires from 666 subjects and related those repertoires to cytomegalovirus serostatus. In addition to the first cohort of 666 subjects, a separate validation cohort of 100 to 150 different subjects was used. The study combined high-throughput TCR immunosequencing, statistical association of individual TCRs with disease status, and machine learning to predict cytomegalovirus infection status. A later analysis re-examined previously published TCR beta repertoires from roughly 650 donors and added high-resolution HLA genotyping to investigate patterns of TCR occurrence. Rather than drawing on any new phenotypic data, the later analysis identified candidate immune exposures from TCR beta sequences and the way those sequences occurred across donors. In an earlier analysis of 587 of the donors, high-throughput TCR beta sequencing was used to judge whether each TCR beta V gene segment behaved as functional or pseudogenic. Donor age, sex, ethnicity and CMV serostatus were collected together with the repertoire data. A later genetic analysis took genome-wide SNP genotypes for about 65% of the 666 donors and used that subset as a discovery cohort. Every repertoire in the discovery cohort had been generated on one and the same sequencing platform. HLA typing covered class I and class II loci at four-digit resolution. The number of donors typed differed by locus, with about 629-630 for A, B, C, DRB1 and DQB1, 522 for DQA1, some 570 for DPA1, and around 430 for DPB1. About five DR-DQ haplotypes were handled as single units for association and clustering, since linkage in the cohort was strong. Across under 500 genotyped donors of the cohort, an average of about 200,000 unique TCR beta nucleotide sequences per donor were sequenced, and around 20% of those sequences were non-productive. Beyond this particular receptor, the publication reports: This cohort had only TCR beta chains sequenced, and the lack of alpha or paired-chain data limited which features could be detected. An earlier analysis of 450 to 750 of the donors showed that most TCR beta V segments appeared in productive rearrangements either about 87% or about 30% of the time, which broadly matched IMGT annotations. In a later analysis, HLA-associated TCR beta chains were found to be more clonally expanded and to have lower generation probabilities than equally common non-associated chains. Across donors, most TCR sequences were observed very rarely, whereas some public TCRs were present in many individuals. According to a later analysis, most CMV-associated TCR beta chains appeared to be HLA-restricted, and the HLA associations seemed to be driven largely by CMV exposure. Assigning TCR associations to individual alleles was difficult when HLA alleles, especially DR and DQ, strongly co-occurred. Immune exposure information for the cohort was limited to CMV serostatus. Because some donors lacked HLA typing at each locus, the association tests relied only on the typed subset. Some IMGT-functional V segments, including TRBV6-2 and TRBV6-3, could not be told apart with the 87-base-pair reads, so those segments were excluded. In a later genetic analysis, a missense DCLRE1C variant was associated with V-gene and J-gene trimming of TCR beta chains, and the association was replicated in an independent cohort. Linkage disequilibrium might explain the correlated functional status among segregating V segments, but an unknown experimental factor could not be excluded. Cytomegalovirus status was reported to be diagnosed by the classifier with high specificity and sensitivity in both the original and validation cohorts. According to a later genetic analysis, donors in an Asian-associated ancestry cluster had fewer N-insertions in productive TCRs than the approximately 690-donor mean. Because counts were too low, about 15 rarely observed V segments, including chromosome 9 orphons, were left out of the earlier analysis of 587 of the donors. Three of the identified cytomegalovirus-associated TCR beta chains were confirmed in vitro to be specific for cytomegalovirus antigens. A cluster of highly shared sequence variants was judged likely to be a technical artifact of the sequencing pipeline. It was suggested by the authors that the approach could potentially be generalized to other disease states and immunological phenotypes. A later analysis associated 16,951 TCR beta sequences with specific HLA alleles at a false discovery rate of 0.05. Several of the top co-occurrence clusters appeared to be linked to parvovirus B19, influenza, CMV and Epstein-Barr virus, according to a later analysis. A further reported finding was that TCR beta sequences accurately predicted the HLA-A and HLA-B alleles for most subjects in the first cohort. The study listed 150 to 200 TCR beta chains as associated with cytomegalovirus. Roughly uniform sequencing depth across donors was assumed in presence/absence analyses, although this assumption may not hold. A later analysis found that TCR association rates varied across HLA loci, with DRB1 alleles showing the most associated TCRs and HLA-C alleles the fewest.

On this clone: Its antigen remains undetermined. Base quality data are lacking; no much larger clone is found one base away.

As encoded in the germline V gene, CDR1 is MNHEY while CDR2 is SVGAGI. Trimming leaves V shorter by 3 bases and J shorter by 4 bases, with the junction holding 9 bases beyond the gene matches. The CDR3 runs 16 residues from the cysteine to the phenylalanine. Of all the DNA, just the CDR3 is kept, 48 bases in frame from base 1. The cohort was made up of under 800 healthy bone marrow donors. All cohort members were sampled while nominally healthy, although unrecorded immune exposures were likely present. The donor was CMV seronegative and belonged to the group of over 350 seronegative cohort members. Every donor gave a peripheral blood sample, and the peripheral blood mononuclear cells from that sample were used for TCR beta sequencing. The Qiagen DNeasy Blood Extraction Kit was used to extract genomic DNA from the blood cell samples. Library construction relied on the immunoSEQ multiplex PCR assay. A mixture of 60 forward primers for TCR Vbeta segments and 13 reverse primers for TCR Jbeta segments was used in the multiplex PCR. A multiplex PCR assay on genomic DNA amplified the CDR3 region of rearranged TCR beta genes. On the Illumina HiSeq System, the amplified TCR beta libraries were sequenced as 87-base-pair reads. On the study's bioinformatics: In a later analysis, some 80 million unique TCR beta chains were counted across the approximately 670 repertoires, and approximately 9.9 million of these chains were shared by at least two donors. A nearest-neighbor algorithm error-corrected the raw reads and collapsed the reads into unique sequences, merging closely related sequences to remove PCR and sequencing errors. V, D and J gene segments were assigned by aligning CDR3 sequences to IMGT reference sequences. For a sequence to be retained, a match of at least six nucleotides was required to both a V gene segment and a J gene segment. Rearrangements were classified as productive when the CDR3 lacked stop codons and remained in frame with V and J, and all other rearrangements were classified as non-productive. Following IMGT convention, CDR3 was defined as the stretch from the second conserved V-encoded cysteine up to the conserved J-encoded phenylalanine. The earlier analysis of some 540 of the donors excluded any sequence lacking an unambiguous match to a single V gene segment. In an earlier analysis of several hundred of the donors, a V segment was called functional when productive rearrangements were above 56.7%, and segregating when the standard deviation between donors exceeded 5%. A statistical classification framework was built for diagnosing cytomegalovirus status from the catalog of TCR beta chain sequences. A later analysis assigned V and J genes by comparing TCR nucleotide sequences with IMGT/GENE-DB human TR gene sequences. A later analysis assigned CDR3 sequences and most-parsimonious VDJ recombination scenarios with the TCRdist pipeline. In a later analysis, each TCR beta chain was defined by its CDR3 amino acid sequence together with its V-gene family, and reads without a unique V-gene family were excluded. In a later analysis, nearly 600 highly shared, low-generation-probability nucleotide sequences were removed to address suspected cross-contamination and a sequencing artifact. In a later analysis, a clonal expansion index was calculated for each public chain from normalized within-repertoire ranks of inferred template counts. Generation probabilities in a later analysis came from a VDJ recombination model fitted to out-of-frame rearrangements, and those results were checked against IGoR. In a later analysis, hypergeometric tests were used to score TCR-TCR, TCR-HLA and TCR-CMV co-occurrence, with a repertoire-size bias correction applied to TCR pairs. To estimate false discovery rates, a later analysis permuted the HLA or CMV assignments 20 times. In a later analysis, co-occurring TCRs were grouped with DBSCAN, and TCRdist sequence similarity was added when clustering was performed within HLA-allele-positive subsets. For co-occurrence clustering, repertoires with fewer than 30,000 or more than 120,000 public chains were excluded, along with five or six repertoires with anomalous nucleotide sharing. Entries here come from immuneACCESS through TCRdb and include only in-frame sequences with V and J called. Some clones fail to appear in such tables; in the studies checked, an unresolved V gene covers under half of the shortfall, and the cause of the remainder is unknown. V, J and clone size were drawn from that table, and D and trimming were deduced from the DNA. The sample yields about 160,000 clones; nearly 80% were counted once. The ten largest clones add up to just over 3% of the sample.

Here the chain combines TRBV6-5 and TRBJ1-1; 9 bases in between match TRBD1. This clonotype was sampled from a woman between 35 and 50 years old in good health and CMV-seronegative. The sample comprised PBMCs. The nucleotide sequence is TGTGCCAGCAGTTATGTCACAGGGGGCGCAGGCACTGAAGCTTTCTTT. Its protein reads: CASSYVTGGAGTEAFF.